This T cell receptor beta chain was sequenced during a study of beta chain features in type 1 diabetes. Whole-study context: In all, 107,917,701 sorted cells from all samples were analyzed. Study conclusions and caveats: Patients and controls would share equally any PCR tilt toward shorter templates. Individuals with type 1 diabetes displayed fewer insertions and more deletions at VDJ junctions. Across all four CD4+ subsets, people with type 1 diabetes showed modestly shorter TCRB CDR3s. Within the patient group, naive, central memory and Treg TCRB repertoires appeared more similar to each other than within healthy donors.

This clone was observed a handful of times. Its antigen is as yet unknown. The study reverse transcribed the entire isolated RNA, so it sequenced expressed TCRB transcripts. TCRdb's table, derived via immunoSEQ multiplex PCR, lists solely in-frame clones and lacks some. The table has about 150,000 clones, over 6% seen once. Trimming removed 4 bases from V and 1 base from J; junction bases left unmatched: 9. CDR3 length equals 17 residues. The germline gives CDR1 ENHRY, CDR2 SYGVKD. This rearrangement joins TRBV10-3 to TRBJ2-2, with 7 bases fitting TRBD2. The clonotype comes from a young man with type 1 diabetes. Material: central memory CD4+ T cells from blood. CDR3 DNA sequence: TGTGCCATCAGTGGATCGGGCGGGGGATTGAACACCGGGGAGCTGTTTTTT. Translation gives CAISGSGGGLNTGELFF.